Listed here is a single T cell receptor (beta chain). These data originate in a study of cytomegalovirus exposure and HLA in healthy donors. CDR3 length: 15 residues. Losses at the gene ends were 5 bases for V and 2 bases for J; bases not matched to a gene: 4. Germline V gives CDR1 SGHAT, CDR2 FQNNGV. The PCR contained 60 Vbeta and 13 Jbeta primers. Here immunoSEQ multiplex PCR was the method, and the copy in TCRdb shows in-frame clones only, minus some. The table includes tens of thousands of clones, nearly 80% detected once. The V call is TRBV11-2, the J call TRBJ2-1; 9 bases align to TRBD1. Sequenced sample: PBMCs. This clonotype was sampled from a man in his forties or fifties in good health and CMV-seronegative. The CDR3 bases are TGTGCCAGCAGCCCGACAGGGGGGGCCTACAATGAGCAGTTCTTC. Its protein product is CASSPTGGAYNEQFF.